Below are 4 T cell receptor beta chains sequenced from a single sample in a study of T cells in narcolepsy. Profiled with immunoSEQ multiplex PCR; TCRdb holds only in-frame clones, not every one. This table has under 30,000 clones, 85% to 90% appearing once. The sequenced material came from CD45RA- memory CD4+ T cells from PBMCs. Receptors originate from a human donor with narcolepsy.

CDR3 bases: TGTGCCAGCAGCCCGGGACAGGGACTGGTCGTCCGGGAGACCCAGTACTTC. It is translated as CASSPGQGLVVRETQYF. The chain recombines TRBV11-3 with TRBJ2-5; 9 bases map to TRBD1. V lost 5 bases and J lost 5; bases outside the gene matches: 15. In germline, CDR1 is SGHNT, CDR2 YENEEA. The CDR3 is 17 amino acids.

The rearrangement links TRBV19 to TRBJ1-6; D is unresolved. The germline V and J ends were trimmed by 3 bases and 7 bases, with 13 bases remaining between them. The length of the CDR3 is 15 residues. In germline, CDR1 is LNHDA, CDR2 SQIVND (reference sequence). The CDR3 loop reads CASSISRHPNSPLHF. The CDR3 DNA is TGTGCCAGTAGTATTTCGAGACACCCGAATTCACCCCTCCACTTT.

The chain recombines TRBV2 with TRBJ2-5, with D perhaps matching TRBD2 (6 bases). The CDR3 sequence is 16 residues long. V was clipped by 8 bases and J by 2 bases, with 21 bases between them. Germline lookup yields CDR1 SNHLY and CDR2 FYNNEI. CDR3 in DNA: TGTGCCAGCCGGCCCGCAACCGCCGGGACTCAAGAGACCCAGTACTTC. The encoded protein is CASRPATAGTQETQYF.

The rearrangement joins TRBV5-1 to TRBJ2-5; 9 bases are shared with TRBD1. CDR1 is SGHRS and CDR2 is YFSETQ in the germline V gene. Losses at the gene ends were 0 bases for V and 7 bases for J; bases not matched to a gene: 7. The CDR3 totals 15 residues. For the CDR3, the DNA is TGCGCCAGCAGCTTGGGGGGACAGGGATCCGGGACCCAGTACTTC. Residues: CASSLGGQGSGTQYF.